This record looks at one TCR beta chain sequence and its context. Its antigen is as yet unknown. The source of the sample is a study of cytomegalovirus exposure and HLA in healthy donors. The wider study: Out of 150 million to 200 million T cells, an earlier analysis found over 90 million unique TCR beta sequences in total. Findings and limits, study-wide: Common viral pathogens seemed to be connected with several of the most significant clusters, according to a later analysis. In terms of immune exposure information, only CMV serostatus was available. A later analysis found TCR association rates differed by HLA locus, highest for DRB1 and lowest for HLA-C.

Primers included in the PCR were 60 Vbeta and 13 Jbeta primers. Sequenced by immunoSEQ multiplex PCR; TCRdb stores in-frame clones only, minus some. The sample records under 95,000 clones, 60% to 80% being singletons. Between the trimmed V and J ends, which lost 2 bases and 0 bases, there was a span of 14 bases. Per germline, CDR1 SNHLY and CDR2 FYNNEI. The CDR3 spans 16 residues. The chain couples TRBV2 to TRBJ2-7; TRBD1 is a possible D gene (6 bases). The TCR was taken from a man aged 35 to 55 in good health and CMV-seronegative. Sequencing was done on a sample of PBMCs. The chain's CDR3 is CASSELGAETSYEQYF. DNA for the CDR3: TGTGCCAGCAGTGAACTGGGGGCAGAGACCTCCTACGAGCAGTACTTC.